This T cell receptor (beta chain) is from a study of T cell responses to AZD1222 COVID-19 vaccine (dated by TCRdb to about 2021). Describing the broader study: A total of 233 trial participants underwent TCR sequencing, of whom roughly 210 had received two doses of AZD1222 and some 25 had received two doses of the MenACWY control vaccine. Trial participants were enrolled by age into subgroups of 18-55, 56-69 and 70-plus years, and around 140, 26 and 57 TCR-sequenced participants, respectively, were included in these subgroups. Summary of the overall study and its limitations: Conclusions about previously exposed vaccinees are limited, since just six AZD1222 recipients were seropositive for SARS-CoV-2 at baseline. No day 14 peak-response samples were available, so repertoires were characterized only after the peak T cell response. Participants were mostly white British and included more females than males, and it was suggested by the authors that clonal diversity may have been underestimated. CD4 TCRs associated with the vaccine covered the entire spike protein, and the dominant responses were in regions 160-218 and 743-854. Spike-specific TCR breadth and depth rose significantly after two AZD1222 doses compared with day 0 and with MenACWY recipients. In the small 56-69-year group, the increase in depth fell short of significance, most likely because of low power. Reportedly, almost half of the unique spike-specific TCRs recognized epitopes lying outside the regions that are mutated in the B.1.351 and B.1.1.7 variants.

Points on this clone: It has no known antigen specificity. It is unclear where the CDR3 begins or ends on the DNA, so no DNA is shown, and the CDR3 is as TCRdb lists it.

The CDR3 regions of human TCRbeta chains were subjected to immunosequencing. In the original analysis: Repertoire TCRs were checked for matches against a reference library of SARS-CoV-2-specific TCRs that had been generated using the MIRA antigen-specificity platform. Breadth was defined as the fraction of unique TCRs that were SARS-CoV-2-associated, and depth was defined as the fraction of total T cells that were SARS-CoV-2-associated. Using the MIRA data, each spike-specific TCR was assigned both to the spike region to which the TCR was reactive and to a CD4 or CD8 class. Log10-transformed breadth and depth values were compared by one-way ANOVA with Sidak's multiple comparisons tests. TCRdb took over this immuneACCESS table, retaining in-frame rearrangements with V and J assigned. Such tables are incomplete; in checked studies, under half of the missing clones stem from an unresolved V gene, and the remainder is unexplained. That table furnishes V, J and clone size, whereas the DNA furnished D and trimming. This sample comprises some 130,000 clones, roughly 90% of them detected only once. The ten largest clonotypes hold about 6% of the sample.

In the paper's terms, the time point label means: about 28 days (+/-7) after the second vaccine dose. AZD1222 recipients with second doses at about 4 weeks or about 12 weeks were pooled, because spike-specific TCR depth and breadth did not differ between schedules. Samples from vaccinated people were obtained from the UK trials COV001 and COV002, which included a single-blind randomized controlled phase 2/3 trial of AZD1222 (ChAdOx1 nCoV-19) in healthy adults. For TCRbeta chain sequencing, PBMC samples were collected from trial participants at day 0 and at day 28 after the second dose. Including cysteine and phenylalanine, the CDR3 has 15 amino acids.

The chain is assembled from TRBV21-1 and TRBJ1-6. TRBV21-1 has pseudogene status. The source material was peripheral blood, sampled 28 days after the second AZD1222 dose. The receptor's source is an adult who received the AZD1222 COVID-19 vaccine. This receptor carries the CDR3 CASSKVWGAGSPLHF.